This TCR beta chain is from a study of CD8+CD57+ T cells in acquired aplastic anemia. Investigators profiled TCR beta VDJ and CDR3 from genomic DNA template. TCRdb reanalysed the reads using MiXCR and keeps one entry per CDR3 protein. The sample has about 470,000 distinct CDR3 sequences, under 40% seen once; the top ten hold about 0.8%. Per the germline V gene, CDR1 is GTSNPN and CDR2 is SVGIG (reference sequence). J lost 2 bases, V lost 7 bases, and 10 bases had no gene match. The CDR3 spans 14 residues. CD8+CD57+ cell expansion, shown by flow cytometry, had occurred in the patients selected for sequencing. There were no patients without severe acquired aplastic anemia.

The TCR comes from a human donor with aplastic anemia. The chain carries TRBV30 and TRBJ2-7; 8 bases match TRBD2. The sample was sorted CD4+, CD8+, or CD8+CD57+ T cells (not recorded which) from PBMCs. CDR3 loop: CAYTLPGGTYEQYF. In DNA form, the CDR3 reads TGTGCCTACACCCTCCCGGGGGGGACCTACGAGCAGTACTTC.